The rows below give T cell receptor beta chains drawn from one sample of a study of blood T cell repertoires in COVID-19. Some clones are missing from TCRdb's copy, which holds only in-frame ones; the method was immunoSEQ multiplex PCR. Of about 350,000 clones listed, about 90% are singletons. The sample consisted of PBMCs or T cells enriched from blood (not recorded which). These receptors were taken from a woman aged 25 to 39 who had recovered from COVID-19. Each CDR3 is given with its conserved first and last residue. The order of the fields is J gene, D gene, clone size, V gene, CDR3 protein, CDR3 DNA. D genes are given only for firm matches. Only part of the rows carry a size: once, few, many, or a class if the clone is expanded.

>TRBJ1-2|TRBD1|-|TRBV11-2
CASSQRTGRVSYGYTF
TGTGCCAGCAGCCAAAGGACAGGGAGGGTTTCTTATGGCTACACCTTC
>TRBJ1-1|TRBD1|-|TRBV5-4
CAGGQGLNTEAFF
TGTGCCGGGGGACAGGGGTTGAACACTGAAGCTTTCTTT
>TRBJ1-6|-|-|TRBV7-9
CASSSQGDSPLHF
TGTGCCAGCAGCTCACAGGGAGATTCACCCCTCCACTTT
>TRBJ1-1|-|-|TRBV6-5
CASSYSRIGDTEAFF
TGTGCCAGCAGTTACTCGAGAATAGGGGACACTGAAGCTTTCTTT
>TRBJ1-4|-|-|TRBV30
CAWSVGSNEKLFF
TGTGCCTGGAGTGTCGGGAGTAATGAAAAACTGTTTTTT
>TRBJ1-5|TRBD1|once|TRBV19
CASRQGVHHSNQPQHF
TGTGCCAGTAGACAGGGGGTTCACCATAGCAATCAGCCCCAGCATTTT
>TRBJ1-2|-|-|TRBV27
CASSPLSISYGYTF
TGTGCCAGCAGCCCCCTGAGCATTAGCTATGGCTACACCTTC
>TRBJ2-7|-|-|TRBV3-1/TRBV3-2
CASSQAPFAGYEQYF
TGTGCCAGCAGCCAAGCCCCATTTGCGGGTTACGAGCAGTACTTC
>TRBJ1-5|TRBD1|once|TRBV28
CASRGDRSYQPQHF
TGTGCCAGCAGAGGGGACAGATCCTATCAGCCCCAGCATTTT
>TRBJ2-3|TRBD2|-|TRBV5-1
CASSLTQGLAGRATDTQYF
TGCGCCAGCAGCCTCACCCAGGGACTAGCGGGGCGGGCCACAGATACGCAGTATTTT
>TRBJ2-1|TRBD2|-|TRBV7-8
CASSPQWTSGSDEQFF
TGTGCCAGCAGCCCCCAGTGGACTAGCGGGAGCGATGAGCAGTTCTTC
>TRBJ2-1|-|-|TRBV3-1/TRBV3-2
CASRRGLANEQFF
TGTGCCAGCAGGAGAGGACTGGCAAATGAGCAGTTCTTC
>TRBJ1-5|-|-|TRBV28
CASLAGGASNQPQHF
TGTGCCAGCCTTGCCGGAGGGGCGAGCAATCAGCCCCAGCATTTT
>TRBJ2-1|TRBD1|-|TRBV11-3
CASSLQGVGNEQFF
TGTGCCAGCAGCTTACAGGGGGTAGGCAATGAGCAGTTCTTC
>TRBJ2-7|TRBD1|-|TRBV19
CASSRGQPYEQYF
TGTGCCAGTAGTAGGGGACAGCCCTACGAGCAGTACTTC
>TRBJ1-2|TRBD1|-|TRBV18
CASSPDRARIGYTF
TGTGCCAGCTCACCGGACAGGGCGAGGATTGGCTACACCTTC
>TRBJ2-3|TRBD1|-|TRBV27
CASSSPGTGGTDTQYF
TGTGCCAGCAGTTCGCCCGGGACAGGTGGAACAGATACGCAGTATTTT
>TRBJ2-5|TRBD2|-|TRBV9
CASSVANGGGAETQYF
TGTGCCAGCAGCGTAGCTAATGGCGGGGGGGCGGAGACCCAGTACTTC
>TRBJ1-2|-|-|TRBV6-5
CASIRGGHYGYTF
TGTGCCAGCATACGGGGGGGCCACTATGGCTACACCTTC
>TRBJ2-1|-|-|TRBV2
CASSGQSSYNEQFF
TGTGCCAGCAGTGGACAGAGCTCCTACAATGAGCAGTTCTTC
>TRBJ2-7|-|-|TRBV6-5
CASSYSPGSYEQYF
TGTGCCAGCAGTTACTCTCCAGGCTCCTACGAGCAGTACTTC
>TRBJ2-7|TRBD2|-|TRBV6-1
CASSEYAGGPYEQYF
TGTGCCAGCAGTGAATACGCGGGGGGGCCGTACGAGCAGTACTTC
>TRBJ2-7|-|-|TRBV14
CASSLMGAPWEQYF
TGTGCCAGCAGCCTGATGGGGGCCCCCTGGGAGCAGTACTTC
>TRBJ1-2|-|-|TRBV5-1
CASSFWEGSNYGYTF
TGCGCCAGCAGCTTTTGGGAAGGGAGTAACTATGGCTACACCTTC
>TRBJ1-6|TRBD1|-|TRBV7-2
CASSLFSGGGNSPLHF
TGTGCCAGCAGCTTATTCTCAGGGGGCGGTAATTCACCCCTCCACTTT
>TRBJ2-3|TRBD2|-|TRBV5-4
CASSLAGPTDTQYF
TGTGCCAGCAGCTTAGCGGGGCCCACAGATACGCAGTATTTT